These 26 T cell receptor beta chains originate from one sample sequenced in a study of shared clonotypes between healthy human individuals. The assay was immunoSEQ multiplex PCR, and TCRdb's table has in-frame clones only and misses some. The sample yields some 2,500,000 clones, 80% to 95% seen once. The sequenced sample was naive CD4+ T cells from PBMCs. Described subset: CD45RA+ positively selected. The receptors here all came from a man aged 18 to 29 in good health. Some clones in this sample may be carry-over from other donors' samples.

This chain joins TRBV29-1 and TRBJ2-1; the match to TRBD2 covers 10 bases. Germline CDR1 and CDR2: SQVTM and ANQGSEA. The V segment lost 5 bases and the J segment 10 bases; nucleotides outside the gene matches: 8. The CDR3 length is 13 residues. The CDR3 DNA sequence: TGCAGCGTTAGCGGGAGGGTTAAGACAGAGCAGTTCTTC. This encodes CSVSGRVKTEQFF.

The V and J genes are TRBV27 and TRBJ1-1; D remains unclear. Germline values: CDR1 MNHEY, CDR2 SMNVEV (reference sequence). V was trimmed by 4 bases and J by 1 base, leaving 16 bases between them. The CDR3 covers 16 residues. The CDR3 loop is CASSSPRSRGNTEAFF. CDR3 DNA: TGTGCCAGCAGTTCCCCTCGTAGTCGGGGGAACACTGAAGCTTTCTTT.

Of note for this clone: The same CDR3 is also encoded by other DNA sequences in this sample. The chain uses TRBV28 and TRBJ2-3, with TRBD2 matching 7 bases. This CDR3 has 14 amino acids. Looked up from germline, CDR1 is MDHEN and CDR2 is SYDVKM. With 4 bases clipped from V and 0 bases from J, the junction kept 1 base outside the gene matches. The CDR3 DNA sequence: TGTGCCAGCAGTTCGGGGGGAAGCACAGATACGCAGTATTTT. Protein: CASSSGGSTDTQYF.

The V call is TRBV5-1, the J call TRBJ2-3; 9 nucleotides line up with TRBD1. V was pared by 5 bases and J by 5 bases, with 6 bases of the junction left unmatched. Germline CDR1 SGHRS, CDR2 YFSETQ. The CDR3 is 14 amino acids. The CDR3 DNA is TGCGCCAGCAGGCCTACAGGGGGCATAGATACGCAGTATTTT. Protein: CASRPTGGIDTQYF.

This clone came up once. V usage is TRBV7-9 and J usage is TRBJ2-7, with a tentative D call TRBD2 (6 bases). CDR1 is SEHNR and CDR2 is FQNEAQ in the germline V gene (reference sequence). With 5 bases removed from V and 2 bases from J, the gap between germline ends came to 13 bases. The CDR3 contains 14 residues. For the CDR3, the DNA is TGTGCCAGCAGCCCAAGGGACTTACCCTACGAGCAGTACTTC. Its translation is CASSPRDLPYEQYF.

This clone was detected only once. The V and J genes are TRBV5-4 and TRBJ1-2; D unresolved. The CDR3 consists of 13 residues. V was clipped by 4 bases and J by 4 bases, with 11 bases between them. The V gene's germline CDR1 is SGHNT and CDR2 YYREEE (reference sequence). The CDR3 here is CASSRDEGYGYTF. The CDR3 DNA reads TGTGCCAGCAGCCGCGACGAAGGCTATGGCTACACCTTC.

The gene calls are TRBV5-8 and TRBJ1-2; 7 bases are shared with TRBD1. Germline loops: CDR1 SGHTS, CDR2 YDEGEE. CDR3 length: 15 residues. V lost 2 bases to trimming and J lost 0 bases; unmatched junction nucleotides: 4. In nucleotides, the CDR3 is TGTGCCAGCAGCTTCGAGGGGGCAGCTAACTATGGCTACACCTTC. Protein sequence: CASSFEGAANYGYTF.

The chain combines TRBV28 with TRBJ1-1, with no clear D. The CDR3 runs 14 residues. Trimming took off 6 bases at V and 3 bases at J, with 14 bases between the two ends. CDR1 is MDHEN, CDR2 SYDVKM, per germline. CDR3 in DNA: TGTGCCAGCAGCCACCCAACGGGTCACACTGAAGCTTTCTTT. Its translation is CASSHPTGHTEAFF.

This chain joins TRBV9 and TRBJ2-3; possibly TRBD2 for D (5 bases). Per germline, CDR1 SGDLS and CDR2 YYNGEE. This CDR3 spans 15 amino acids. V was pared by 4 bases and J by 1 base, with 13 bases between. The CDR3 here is CASSSRLLRTDTQYF. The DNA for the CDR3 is TGTGCCAGCAGCTCTAGACTACTCCGCACAGATACGCAGTATTTT.

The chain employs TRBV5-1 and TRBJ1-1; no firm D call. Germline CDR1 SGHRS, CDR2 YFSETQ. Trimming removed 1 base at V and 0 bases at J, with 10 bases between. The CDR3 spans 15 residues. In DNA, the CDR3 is TGCGCCAGCAGCTTGATTGGGAACATGAACACTGAAGCTTTCTTT. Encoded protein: CASSLIGNMNTEAFF.

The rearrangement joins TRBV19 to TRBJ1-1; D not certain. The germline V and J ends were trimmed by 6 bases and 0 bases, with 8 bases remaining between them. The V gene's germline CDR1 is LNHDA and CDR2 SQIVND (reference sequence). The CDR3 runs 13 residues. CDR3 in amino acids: CASSRNVNTEAFF. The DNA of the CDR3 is TGTGCCAGTAGCAGAAACGTGAACACTGAAGCTTTCTTT.

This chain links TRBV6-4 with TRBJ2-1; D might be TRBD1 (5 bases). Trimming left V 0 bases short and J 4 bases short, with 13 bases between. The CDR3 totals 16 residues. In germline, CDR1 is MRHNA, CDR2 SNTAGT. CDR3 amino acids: CASSDSWGSLYNEQFF. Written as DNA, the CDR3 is TGTGCCAGCAGTGACTCCTGGGGCAGCCTATACAATGAGCAGTTCTTC.

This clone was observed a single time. This CDR3 is CASSPQGYGTQYF. Written as DNA, the CDR3 is TGTGCCAGCAGTCCCCAGGGGTACGGGACCCAGTACTTC. This chain connects TRBV27 to TRBJ2-5, with D possibly matching TRBD1 (6 bases). Trimming stripped 5 bases from V and 7 bases from J, with 14 bases between. The CDR3 is 13 amino acids. Germline CDR1 reads MNHEY; CDR2 reads SMNVEV (reference sequence).

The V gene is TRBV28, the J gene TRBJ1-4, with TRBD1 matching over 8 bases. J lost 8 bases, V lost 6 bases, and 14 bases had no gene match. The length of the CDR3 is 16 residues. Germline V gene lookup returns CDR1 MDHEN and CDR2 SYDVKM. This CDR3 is CASRPLGQGIGEKLFF. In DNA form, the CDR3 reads TGTGCCAGCAGACCTCTAGGACAGGGTATAGGGGAAAAACTGTTTTTT.

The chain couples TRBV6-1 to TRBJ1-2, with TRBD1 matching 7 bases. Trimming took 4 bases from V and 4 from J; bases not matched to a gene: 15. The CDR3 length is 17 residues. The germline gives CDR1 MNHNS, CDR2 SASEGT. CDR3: CASSAGTVHSPLYGYTF. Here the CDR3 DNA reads TGTGCCAGCAGTGCCGGGACAGTGCATTCCCCACTCTATGGCTACACCTTC.

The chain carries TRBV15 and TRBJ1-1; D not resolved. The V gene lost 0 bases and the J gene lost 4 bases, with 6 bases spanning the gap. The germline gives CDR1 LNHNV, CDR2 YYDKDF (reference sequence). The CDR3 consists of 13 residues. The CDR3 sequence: CATSRDHGTEAFF. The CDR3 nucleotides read TGTGCCACCAGCAGAGATCATGGCACTGAAGCTTTCTTT. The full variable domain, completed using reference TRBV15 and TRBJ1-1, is DAMVIQNPRYQVTQFGKPVTLSCSQTLNHNVMYWYQQKSSQAPKLLFHYYDKDFNNEADTPDNFQSRRPNTSFCFLDIRSPGLGDTAMYLCATSRDHGTEAFFGQGTRLTVV.

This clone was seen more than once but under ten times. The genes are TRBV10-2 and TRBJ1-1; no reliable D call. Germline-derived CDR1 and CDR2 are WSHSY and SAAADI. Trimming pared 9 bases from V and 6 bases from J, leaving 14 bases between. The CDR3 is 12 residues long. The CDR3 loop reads CASSLEISEAFF. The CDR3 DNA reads TGCGCCAGTTCTCTTGAAATTTCTGAAGCTTTCTTT.

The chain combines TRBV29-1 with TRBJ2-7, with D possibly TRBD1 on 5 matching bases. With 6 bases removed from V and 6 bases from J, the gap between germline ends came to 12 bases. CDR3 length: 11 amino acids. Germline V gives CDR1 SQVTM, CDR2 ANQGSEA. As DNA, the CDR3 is TGCAGCGTCGGGTCAGGGTCCGAGCAGTACTTC. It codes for CSVGSGSEQYF.

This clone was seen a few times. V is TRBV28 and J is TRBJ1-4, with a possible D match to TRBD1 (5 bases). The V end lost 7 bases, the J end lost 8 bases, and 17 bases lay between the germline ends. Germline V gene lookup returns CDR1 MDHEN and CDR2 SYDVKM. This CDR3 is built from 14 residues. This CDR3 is CASITSRGGEKLFF. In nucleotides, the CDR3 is TGTGCCAGCATCACCTCCCGGGGGGGGGAAAAACTGTTTTTT.

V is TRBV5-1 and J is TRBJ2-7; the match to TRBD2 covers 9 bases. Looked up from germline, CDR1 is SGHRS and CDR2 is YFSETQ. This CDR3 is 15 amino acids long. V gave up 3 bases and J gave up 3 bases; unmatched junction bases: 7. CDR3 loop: CASSSAGTSFYEQYF. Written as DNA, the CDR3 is TGCGCCAGCAGCTCCGCCGGGACTAGCTTCTACGAGCAGTACTTC. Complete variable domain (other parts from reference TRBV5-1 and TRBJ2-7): KAGVTQTPRYLIKTRGQQVTLSCSPISGHRSVSWYQQTPGQGLQFLFEYFSETQRNKGNFPGRFSGRQFSNSRSEMNVSTLELGDSALYLCASSSAGTSFYEQYFGPGTRLTVT.

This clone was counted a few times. The CDR3 loop is CAGRPGTSGKGPDTQYF. DNA for the CDR3: TGTGCCGGCCGCCCGGGGACTAGCGGGAAGGGGCCAGATACGCAGTATTTT. This chain links TRBV27 with TRBJ2-3; the match to TRBD2 covers 13 bases. Germline CDR1 MNHEY, CDR2 SMNVEV (reference sequence). The CDR3 is 17 amino acids. The trim removed 11 bases at V and 4 bases at J, leaving 15 bases unmatched.

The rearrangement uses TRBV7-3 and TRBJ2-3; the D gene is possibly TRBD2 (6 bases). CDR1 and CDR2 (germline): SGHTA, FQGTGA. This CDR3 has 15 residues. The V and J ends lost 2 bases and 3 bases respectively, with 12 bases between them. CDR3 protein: CASSLFPEGTDTQYF. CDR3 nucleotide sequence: TGTGCCAGCAGCTTATTTCCGGAGGGGACAGATACGCAGTATTTT.

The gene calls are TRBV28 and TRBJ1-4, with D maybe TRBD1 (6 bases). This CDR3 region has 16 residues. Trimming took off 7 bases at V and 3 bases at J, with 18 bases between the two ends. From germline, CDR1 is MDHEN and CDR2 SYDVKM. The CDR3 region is CASNPSGGPANEKLFF. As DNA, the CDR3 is TGTGCCAGCAATCCCAGTGGGGGCCCGGCTAATGAAAAACTGTTTTTT.

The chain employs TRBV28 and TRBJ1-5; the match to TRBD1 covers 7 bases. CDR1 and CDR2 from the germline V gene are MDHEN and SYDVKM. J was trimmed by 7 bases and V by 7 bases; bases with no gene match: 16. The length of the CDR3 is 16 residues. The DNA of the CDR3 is TGTGCCAGCATCCCCTCAGGGGGGCCCTGGTCCCAGCCCCAGCATTTT. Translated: CASIPSGGPWSQPQHF.

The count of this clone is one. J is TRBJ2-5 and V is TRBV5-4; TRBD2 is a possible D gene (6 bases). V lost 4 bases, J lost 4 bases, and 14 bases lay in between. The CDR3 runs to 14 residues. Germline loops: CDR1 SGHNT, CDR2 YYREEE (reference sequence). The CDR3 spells CASSRGGDAETQYF. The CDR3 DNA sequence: TGTGCCAGCAGCAGGGGCGGGGACGCAGAGACCCAGTACTTC.

CDR3 region: CASSLGRSGTDTQYF. The CDR3 DNA reads TGTGCCAGCAGCTTAGGGAGGTCCGGCACAGATACGCAGTATTTT. The J gene is TRBJ2-3, the V gene TRBV7-8; D possibly corresponds to TRBD2 (5 bases). CDR1 SGHVS and CDR2 FQNEAQ come from the germline V gene. The length of the CDR3 is 15 residues. V lost 1 base to trimming and J lost 1 base, with 9 bases between them.